This T cell receptor (beta chain) was observed in a study of blood T cell repertoires in COVID-19. About the study: The samples span acute and convalescent COVID-19 from the United States, Italy and Spain. Sample material is recorded as cDNA or gDNA derived from T cells, B-cell-depleted T cells, or PBMCs.

Libraries were prepared by immunoSEQ multiplex PCR; TCRdb keeps only in-frame clonotypes and omits some of them. The sample yields about 200,000 clones, about 85% seen once. The germline V gene has CDR1 SGHRS and CDR2 YFSETQ. The CDR3 is 13 residues long. The V segment lost 3 bases and the J segment 5 bases; nucleotides outside the gene matches: 4. Recruitment covered 25 or so US areas and drew participants whose ages spanned about 18 to 100 years. Assignments of participants to cohorts depended upon their own reported clinical history. Sequences were obtained from PBMCs or T cells enriched from blood (not recorded which). This clonotype was obtained from a man aged 35 to 55 who had recovered from COVID-19. This chain connects TRBV5-1 to TRBJ2-5; 7 positions agree with TRBD1. In nucleotides, the CDR3 is TGCGCCAGCAGCTCGAGGGGGCAGGAGACCCAGTACTTC. The encoded protein is CASSSRGQETQYF.